This T cell receptor (beta chain) was obtained from a study of regulatory T cells in long-lasting Graves disease. General observations from the study: Persistent Graves' patients possessed reduced TCR diversity relative to recently diagnosed ones.

Assembly of TCR beta libraries relied on iRepertoire HTBI primers together with Arm-PCR of CDR3 regions. TCRdb reanalysed the multiplex PCR reads using MiXCR and keeps one entry per CDR3 protein. The top ten clones hold roughly 7% of a sample with around 450,000 distinct CDR3 sequences, about 22% of them seen once. A few counts support this clonotype. As yet, its antigen is unknown. Time point in this sample: persistent/refractory GD, antithyroid drugs over 5 years with positive TRAb. Extracted PBMC RNA gave rise to the TCR library. This material consisted of peripheral blood mononuclear cells (PBMCs), taken when the disease was refractory, from a patient treated with antithyroid drugs. The source of this sequence is a female donor with Graves disease.

The CDR3 spells CASSLVYRGGTEAFF. CDR3 DNA: TGCGCCAGCAGCTTGGTTTACAGGGGTGGCACTGAAGCTTTCTTT. J is TRBJ1-1 and V is TRBV5-1; 7 bases align to TRBD1. V lost 0 bases and J lost 4; bases outside the gene matches: 6. Germline V gene sequence: CDR1 SGHRS, CDR2 YFSETQ. This CDR3 contains 15 residues.